This T cell receptor (beta chain) was captured by sequencing in a study of T cell repertoires in cytomegalovirus infection. As concerns this clonotype: The target antigen is unknown.

TCRdb re-analysed the reads in MiXCR, keeping a single row per CDR3 protein. In the table there are 550,000 to 700,000 distinct CDR3 sequences, approximately 40% of which are singletons. Germline loops: CDR1 DFQATT, CDR2 SNEGSKA (reference sequence). Trimming cost V 5 bases and J 5 bases; bases outside gene matches: 4. The CDR3 has 14 amino acids. The rearrangement joins TRBV20-1 to TRBJ2-7, with 15 bases lining up with TRBD2. This specimen was cultured PBMCs, taken from culture after CMV antigen stimulation. This TCR was sampled from a human donor in good health (CMV status not recorded). Some clones in this sample may be carry-over from other donors' samples. CDR3 DNA sequence: TGCAGTGCTGGGACTAGCGGGGGGTCCCACGAGCAGTACTTC. It codes for CSAGTSGGSHEQYF.